The sequence of this T cell receptor (beta chain) was determined in a study of blood T cell repertoires in COVID-19. V was pared by 2 bases and J by 2 bases, with 12 bases between. CDR1 MNHEY and CDR2 SVGAGI come from the germline V gene. The CDR3 has 15 amino acids. This clone was picked up one time. In the original workflow: How many nucleated cells were present was estimated from reference gene primer amplification. This table comes from immunoSEQ multiplex PCR, and its TCRdb copy is limited to in-frame clones, with some not included. V and J calls and clone size are given by that table; D and trimming were obtained from the DNA. This repertoire shows around 130,000 clones, roughly 86% found once; its top ten account for 13%.

The clonotype was recovered from a human donor in a cohort sampled during active COVID-19. The chain has TRBV6-5 and TRBJ1-2; D not certain. Material: peripheral blood. CDR3 sequence: CASSYGTQKNYGYTF. CDR3 DNA: TGTGCCAGCAGTTACGGCACGCAGAAGAACTATGGCTACACCTTC.